Listed below are T cell receptor beta chains from one sample, sequenced in a study of low-dose radiotherapy and immunotherapy resistance in tumors. TCRdb processed the reads anew with MiXCR; each CDR3 protein has one entry. Of under 70,000 distinct CDR3 sequences detected, less than 25% appear once; the ten largest clones hold approximately 5.7%. The sequences come from PBMCs, collected before treatment. The source of these receptors is a male donor with prostate cancer. CDR3s include the opening cysteine and the closing phenylalanine or tryptophan. A D gene is named only where the DNA matches it firmly. Clone size, where shown, is once, few, many, or a class for clones that have expanded.

size | J | D | V | CDR3 | DNA
many | TRBJ2-1 | - | TRBV9 | CASSVAAGGAPSYNEQFF | TGTGCCAGCAGCGTAGCGGCAGGGGGGGCCCCTTCCTACAATGAGCAGTTCTTC
many | TRBJ1-2 | - | TRBV27 | CASSLSPRGRSYGYTF | TGTGCCAGCAGTTTATCACCCAGGGGACGCTCCTATGGCTACACCTTC
many | TRBJ1-1 | - | TRBV11-1 | CASSLVTVDTEAFF | TGTGCCAGCAGCTTAGTTACCGTGGACACTGAAGCTTTCTTT
many | TRBJ2-7 | - | TRBV20-1 | CSAPSGSQGDYEQYF | TGCAGTGCGCCCTCGGGGAGCCAGGGCGACTACGAGCAGTACTTC
many | TRBJ1-5 | - | TRBV30 | CAWSLGGLKNQPQHF | TGTGCCTGGAGTTTAGGGGGACTTAAGAATCAGCCCCAGCATTTT
- | TRBJ1-6 | - | TRBV3-1 | CASSQGGGLRTPLHF | TGTGCCAGCAGCCAAGGTGGGGGGCTGAGAACACCCCTCCACTTT
many | TRBJ2-1 | - | TRBV5-1 | CASSSPRSTGNGGGSYNEQFF | TGCGCCAGCAGCTCCCCGCGATCTACAGGGAACGGAGGGGGCTCCTACAATGAGCAGTTCTTC
many | TRBJ1-2 | - | TRBV10-3 | CAISESGQGYGYTF | TGTGCCATCAGTGAGTCAGGGCAGGGGTATGGCTACACCTTC
- | TRBJ2-5 | - | TRBV24-1 | CATSDPDTQETQYF | TGTGCCACCAGTGACCCGGACACACAAGAGACCCAGTACTTC
medium-sized | TRBJ1-2 | TRBD1 | TRBV29-1 | CSVEGGTAIYGYTF | TGCAGCGTTGAAGGAGGGACAGCAATCTATGGCTACACCTTC
many | TRBJ1-5 | - | TRBV30 | CAWSDWGQPQHF | TGTGCCTGGAGTGATTGGGGTCAGCCCCAGCATTTT
- | TRBJ2-5 | TRBD2 | TRBV29-1 | CSVWTSGMETQYF | TGCAGCGTCTGGACTAGCGGGATGGAGACCCAGTACTTC
many | TRBJ2-1 | - | TRBV5-1 | CASSLEAPGQFF | TGCGCCAGCAGCTTGGAAGCCCCCGGACAGTTCTTC
many | TRBJ1-1 | - | TRBV2 | CASSEGPNTEAFF | TGTGCCAGCAGTGAGGGCCCCAACACTGAAGCTTTCTTT
- | TRBJ1-1 | TRBD1 | TRBV6-1 | CASTLLRGPTEAFF | TGTGCCAGCACCCTCTTGAGGGGGCCCACTGAAGCTTTCTTT
- | TRBJ2-7 | TRBD1 | TRBV5-6 | CASSRQGLEQYF | TGTGCCAGCAGCCGACAGGGTCTTGAGCAGTACTTC
many | TRBJ2-2 | - | TRBV19 | CASSARSAYTGELFF | TGTGCCAGTAGTGCCCGATCTGCGTACACCGGGGAGCTGTTTTTT
- | TRBJ2-7 | TRBD2 | TRBV11-2 | CASSGLAGGKKDYEQYF | TGTGCCAGCAGCGGACTAGCGGGAGGAAAGAAGGACTACGAGCAGTACTTC
- | TRBJ2-5 | - | TRBV5-5 | CASTNQTSMYLCASTGRETQYF | -
few | TRBJ2-3 | - | TRBV18 | CASSPPISTDTQYF | TGTGCCAGCTCACCACCGATCAGCACAGATACGCAGTATTTT